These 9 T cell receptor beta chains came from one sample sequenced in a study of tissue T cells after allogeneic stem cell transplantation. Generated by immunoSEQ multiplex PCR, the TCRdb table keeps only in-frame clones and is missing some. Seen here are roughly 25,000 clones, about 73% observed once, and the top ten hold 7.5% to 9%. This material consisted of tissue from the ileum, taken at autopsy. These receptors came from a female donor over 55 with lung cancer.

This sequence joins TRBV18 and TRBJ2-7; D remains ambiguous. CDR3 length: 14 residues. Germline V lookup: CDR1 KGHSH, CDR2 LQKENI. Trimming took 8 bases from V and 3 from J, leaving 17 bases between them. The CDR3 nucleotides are TGTGCCAGCCGAGGACGGACGGAGAGCTACGAGCAGTACTTC. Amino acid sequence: CASRGRTESYEQYF.

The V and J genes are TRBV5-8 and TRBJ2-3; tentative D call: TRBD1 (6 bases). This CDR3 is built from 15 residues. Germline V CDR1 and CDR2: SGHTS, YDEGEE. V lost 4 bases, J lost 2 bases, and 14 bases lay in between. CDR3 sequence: CASSRGRGTTDTQYF. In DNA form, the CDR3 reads TGTGCCAGCAGCCGGGGTAGGGGGACCACAGATACGCAGTATTTT.

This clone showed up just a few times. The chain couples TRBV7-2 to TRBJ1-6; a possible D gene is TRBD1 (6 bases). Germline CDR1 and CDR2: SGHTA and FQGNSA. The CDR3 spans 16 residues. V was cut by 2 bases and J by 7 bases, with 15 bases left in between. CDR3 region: CASSLMSWGANSPLHF. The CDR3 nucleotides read TGTGCCAGCAGCTTAATGTCATGGGGGGCAAATTCACCCCTCCACTTT.

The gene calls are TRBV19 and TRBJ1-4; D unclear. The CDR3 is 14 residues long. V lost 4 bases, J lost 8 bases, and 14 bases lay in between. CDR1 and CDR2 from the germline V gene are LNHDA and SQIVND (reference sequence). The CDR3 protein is CASSRFPDQEKLFF. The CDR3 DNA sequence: TGTGCCAGTAGTAGGTTTCCCGACCAGGAAAAACTGTTTTTT.

In DNA form, the CDR3 reads TGTGCCAGCTCACCGCCAGGGCCCGGTGGGGCTTTCTTT. It translates to CASSPPGPGGAFF. The rearrangement joins TRBV18 to TRBJ1-1; weak D call: TRBD1 (5 bases). The CDR3 is 13 amino acids. The germline V gene encodes CDR1 KGHSH and CDR2 LQKENI. V gave up 3 bases and J gave up 11 bases, with 16 bases separating them.

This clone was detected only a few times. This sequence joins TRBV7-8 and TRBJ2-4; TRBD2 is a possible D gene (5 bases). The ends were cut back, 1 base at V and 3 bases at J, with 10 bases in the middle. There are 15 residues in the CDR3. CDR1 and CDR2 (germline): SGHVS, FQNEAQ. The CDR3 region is CASSLELVGKNIQYF. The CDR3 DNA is TGTGCCAGCAGCTTAGAACTAGTTGGCAAAAACATTCAGTACTTC.

The CDR3 bases are TGCGCCAGCAGCTTCCGGACACCCTCCTACGAGCAGTACTTC. Residues: CASSFRTPSYEQYF. This chain joins TRBV5-1 and TRBJ2-7; weak D call: TRBD1 (5 bases). Trimming took 2 bases from V and 0 from J, leaving 9 bases between them. Germline assignment: CDR1 SGHRS and CDR2 YFSETQ. The CDR3 sequence is 14 residues long.

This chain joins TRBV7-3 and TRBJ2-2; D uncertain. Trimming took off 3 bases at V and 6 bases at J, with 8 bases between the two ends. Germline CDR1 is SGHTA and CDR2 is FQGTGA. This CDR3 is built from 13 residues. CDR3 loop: CASSLTTAGELFF. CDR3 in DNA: TGTGCCAGCAGCTTGACCACGGCCGGGGAGCTGTTTTTT.

In DNA, the CDR3 is TGTGCCAGCAGCGTGCATGGGTTCAATGAAAAACTGTTTTTT. Translated: CASSVHGFNEKLFF. The rearrangement links TRBV5-4 to TRBJ1-4; unclear D gene. The CDR3 extends over 14 amino acids. CDR1 is SGHNT and CDR2 is YYREEE in the germline V gene (reference sequence). The V end was cut by 4 bases, the J end by 5 bases, with 12 bases between.